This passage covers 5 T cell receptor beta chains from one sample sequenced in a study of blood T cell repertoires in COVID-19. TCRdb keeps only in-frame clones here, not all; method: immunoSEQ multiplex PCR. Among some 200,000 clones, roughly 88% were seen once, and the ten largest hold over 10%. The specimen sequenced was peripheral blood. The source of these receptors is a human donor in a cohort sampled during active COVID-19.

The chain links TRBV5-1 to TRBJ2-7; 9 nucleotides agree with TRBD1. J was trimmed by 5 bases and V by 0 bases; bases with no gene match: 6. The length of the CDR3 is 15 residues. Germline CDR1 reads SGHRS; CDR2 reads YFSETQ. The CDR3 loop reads CASSLDGTGYNEQYF. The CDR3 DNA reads TGCGCCAGCAGCTTGGATGGGACAGGGTACAACGAGCAGTACTTC.

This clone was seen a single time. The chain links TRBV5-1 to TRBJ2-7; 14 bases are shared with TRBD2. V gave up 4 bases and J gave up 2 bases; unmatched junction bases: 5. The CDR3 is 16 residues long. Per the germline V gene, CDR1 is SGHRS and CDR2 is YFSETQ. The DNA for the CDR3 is TGCGCCAGCAGCCCGGGACTAGCGGGAGCAACCTACGAGCAGTACTTC. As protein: CASSPGLAGATYEQYF.

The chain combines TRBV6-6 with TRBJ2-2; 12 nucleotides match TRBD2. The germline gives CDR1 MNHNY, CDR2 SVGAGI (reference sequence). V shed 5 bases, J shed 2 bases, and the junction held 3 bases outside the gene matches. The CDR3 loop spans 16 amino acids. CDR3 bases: TGTGCCAGCAGTATACTAGCGGGAGGAAACACCGGGGAGCTGTTTTTT. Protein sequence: CASSILAGGNTGELFF.

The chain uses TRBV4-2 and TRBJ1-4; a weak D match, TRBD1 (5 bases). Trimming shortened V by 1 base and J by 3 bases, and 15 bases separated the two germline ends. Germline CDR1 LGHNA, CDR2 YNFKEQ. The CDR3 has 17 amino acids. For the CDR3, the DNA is TGTGCCAGCAGCCAAGTTGGGTTGACAGAGCCTAATGAAAAACTGTTTTTT. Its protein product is CASSQVGLTEPNEKLFF.

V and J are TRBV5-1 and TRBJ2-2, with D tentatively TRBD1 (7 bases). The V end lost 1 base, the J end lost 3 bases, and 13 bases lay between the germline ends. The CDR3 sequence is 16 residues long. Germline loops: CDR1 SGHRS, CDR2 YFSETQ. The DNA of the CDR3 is TGCGCCAGCAGCTTGATCAGGGGGGTGGACACCGGGGAGCTGTTTTTT. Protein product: CASSLIRGVDTGELFF.